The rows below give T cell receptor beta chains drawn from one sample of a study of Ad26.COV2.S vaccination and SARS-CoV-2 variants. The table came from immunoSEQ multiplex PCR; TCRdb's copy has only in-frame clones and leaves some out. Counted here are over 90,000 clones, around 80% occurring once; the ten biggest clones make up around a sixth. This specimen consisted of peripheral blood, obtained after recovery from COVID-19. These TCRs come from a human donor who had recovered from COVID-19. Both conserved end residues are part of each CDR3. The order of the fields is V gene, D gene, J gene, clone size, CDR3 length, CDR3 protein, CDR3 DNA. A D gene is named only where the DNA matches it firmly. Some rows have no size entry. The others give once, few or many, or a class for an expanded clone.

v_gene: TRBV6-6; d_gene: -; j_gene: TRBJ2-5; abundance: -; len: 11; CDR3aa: CASSGTETQYF; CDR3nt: TGTGCCAGCAGTGGTACAGAGACCCAGTACTTC
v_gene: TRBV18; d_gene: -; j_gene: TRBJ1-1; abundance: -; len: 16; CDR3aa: CASSPRQLTANTEAFF; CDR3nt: TGTGCCAGCTCACCTCGCCAACTTACTGCCAACACTGAAGCTTTCTTT
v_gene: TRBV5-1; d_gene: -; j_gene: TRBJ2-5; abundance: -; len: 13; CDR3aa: CASSLPPQETQYF; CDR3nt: TGCGCCAGCAGCTTGCCACCTCAAGAGACCCAGTACTTC
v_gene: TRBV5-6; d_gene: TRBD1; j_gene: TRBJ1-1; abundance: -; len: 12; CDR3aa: CASSPGQAGAFF; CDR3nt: TGTGCCAGCAGCCCGGGACAGGCCGGAGCTTTCTTT
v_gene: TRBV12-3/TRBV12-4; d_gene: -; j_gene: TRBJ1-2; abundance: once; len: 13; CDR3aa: CASSLWGEEGYTF; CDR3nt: TGTGCCAGCAGTTTATGGGGCGAGGAAGGCTACACCTTC
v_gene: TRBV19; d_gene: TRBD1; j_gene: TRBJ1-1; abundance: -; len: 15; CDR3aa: CASSIGQGARTEAFF; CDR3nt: TGTGCCAGTAGTATAGGGCAGGGGGCGCGTACTGAAGCTTTCTTT
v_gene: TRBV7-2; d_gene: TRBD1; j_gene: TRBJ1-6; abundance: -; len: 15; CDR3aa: CASSLTGGLDSPLHF; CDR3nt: TGTGCCAGCAGCTTAACAGGGGGCTTGGATTCACCCCTCCACTTT
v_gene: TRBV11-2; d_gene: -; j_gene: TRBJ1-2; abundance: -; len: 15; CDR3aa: CASSSEGGGYYGYTF; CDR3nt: TGTGCCAGCAGCTCAGAAGGCGGGGGTTACTATGGCTACACCTTC
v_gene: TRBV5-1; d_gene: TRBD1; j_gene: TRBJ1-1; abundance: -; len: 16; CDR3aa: CASKDLRTGANTEAFF; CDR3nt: TGCGCCAGCAAAGACCTCAGGACAGGGGCGAACACTGAAGCTTTCTTT
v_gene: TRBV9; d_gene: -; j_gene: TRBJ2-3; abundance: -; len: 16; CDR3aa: CASSVEGGLGSDTQYF; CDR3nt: TGTGCCAGCAGCGTAGAAGGCGGCCTCGGGTCAGATACGCAGTATTTT
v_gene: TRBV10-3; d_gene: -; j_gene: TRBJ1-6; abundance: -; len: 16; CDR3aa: CAISEFGGRVNSPLHF; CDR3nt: TGTGCCATCAGTGAGTTCGGAGGCAGAGTAAATTCACCCCTCCACTTT
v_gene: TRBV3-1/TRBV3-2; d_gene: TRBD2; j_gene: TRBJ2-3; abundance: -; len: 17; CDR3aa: CASSQGRLAGGADTQYF; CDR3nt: TGTGCCAGCAGCCAAGGTCGTCTAGCGGGGGGGGCAGATACGCAGTATTTT
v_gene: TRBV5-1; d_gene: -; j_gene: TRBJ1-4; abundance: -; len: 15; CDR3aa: CASSSLGAAGEKLFF; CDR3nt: TGCGCCAGCAGCTCCTTGGGGGCAGCGGGGGAAAAACTGTTTTTT
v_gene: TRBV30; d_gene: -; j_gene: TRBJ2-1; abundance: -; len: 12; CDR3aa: CAWSPYYNEQFF; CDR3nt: TGTGCCTGGAGTCCTTATTACAATGAGCAGTTCTTC
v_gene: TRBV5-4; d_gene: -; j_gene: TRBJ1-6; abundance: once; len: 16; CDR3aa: CASSSGRGVFNSPLHF; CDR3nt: TGTGCCAGCAGCAGTGGACGGGGGGTGTTTAATTCACCCCTCCACTTT
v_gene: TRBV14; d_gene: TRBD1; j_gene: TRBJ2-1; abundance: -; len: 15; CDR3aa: CATSLRTGFYNEQFF; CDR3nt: TGTGCCACCTCACTCCGGACAGGGTTCTACAATGAGCAGTTCTTC
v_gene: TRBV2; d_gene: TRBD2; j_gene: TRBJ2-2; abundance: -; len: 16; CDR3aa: CASSITSGGNTGELFF; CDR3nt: TGTGCCAGCAGCATTACTAGCGGGGGTAACACCGGGGAGCTGTTTTTT
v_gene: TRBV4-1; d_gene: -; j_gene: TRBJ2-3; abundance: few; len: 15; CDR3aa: CASSQQWSGTDTQYF; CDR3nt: TGCGCCAGCAGCCAACAGTGGTCGGGCACAGATACGCAGTATTTT
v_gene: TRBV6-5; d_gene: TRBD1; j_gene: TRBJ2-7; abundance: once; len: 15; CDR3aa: CASGRVGTGSYEQYF; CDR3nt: TGTGCCAGTGGACGTGTTGGGACAGGGTCTTACGAGCAGTACTTC
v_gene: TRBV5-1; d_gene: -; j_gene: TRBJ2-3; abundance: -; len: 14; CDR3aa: CASRIGAGTDTQYF; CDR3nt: TGCGCCAGCAGAATAGGGGCCGGCACAGATACGCAGTATTTT
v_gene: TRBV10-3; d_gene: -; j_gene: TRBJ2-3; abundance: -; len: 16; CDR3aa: CAISEGGLPITDTQYF; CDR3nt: TGTGCCATCAGTGAGGGGGGCCTTCCAATCACAGATACGCAGTATTTT
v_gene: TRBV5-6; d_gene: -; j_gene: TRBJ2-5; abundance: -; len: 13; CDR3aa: CASSLGQKETQYF; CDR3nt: TGTGCCAGCAGCCTAGGACAGAAAGAGACCCAGTACTTC
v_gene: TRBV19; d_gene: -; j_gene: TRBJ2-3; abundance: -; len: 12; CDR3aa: CASSPLADTQYF; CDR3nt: TGTGCCAGTAGTCCCCTGGCAGATACGCAGTATTTT
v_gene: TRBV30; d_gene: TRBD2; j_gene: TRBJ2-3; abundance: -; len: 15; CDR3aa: CAWAPGGASTDTQYF; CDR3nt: TGTGCCTGGGCGCCCGGGGGGGCAAGCACAGATACGCAGTATTTT
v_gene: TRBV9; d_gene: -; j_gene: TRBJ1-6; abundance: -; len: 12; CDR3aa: CASSAPDSPLHF; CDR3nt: TGTGCCAGCAGCGCCCCGGATTCACCCCTCCACTTT
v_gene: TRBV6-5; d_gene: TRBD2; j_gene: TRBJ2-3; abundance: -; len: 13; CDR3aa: CASRAGGADTQYF; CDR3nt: TGTGCCAGCCGGGCCGGGGGGGCAGATACGCAGTATTTT
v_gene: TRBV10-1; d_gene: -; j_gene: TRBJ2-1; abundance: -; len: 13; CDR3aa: CASSETRHNEQFF; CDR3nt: TGCGCCAGCTCCGAAACCAGACACAATGAGCAGTTCTTC
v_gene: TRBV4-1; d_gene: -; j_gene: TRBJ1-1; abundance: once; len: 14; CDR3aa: CASSQPTAGTLAFF; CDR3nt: TGCGCCAGCAGCCAACCTACGGCAGGGACGTTGGCTTTCTTT
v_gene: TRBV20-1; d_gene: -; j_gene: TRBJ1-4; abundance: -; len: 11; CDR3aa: CSARFLEKLFF; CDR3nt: TGCAGTGCCCGGTTTCTGGAAAAACTGTTTTTT
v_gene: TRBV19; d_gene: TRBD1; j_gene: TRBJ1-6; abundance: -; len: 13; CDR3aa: CASQQGRNSPLHF; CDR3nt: TGTGCCAGCCAACAGGGGAGAAATTCACCCCTCCACTTT
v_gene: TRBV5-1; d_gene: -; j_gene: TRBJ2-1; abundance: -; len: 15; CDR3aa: CASSSGQSSYNEQFF; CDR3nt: TGCGCCAGCAGCTCGGGGCAGAGCTCCTACAATGAGCAGTTCTTC
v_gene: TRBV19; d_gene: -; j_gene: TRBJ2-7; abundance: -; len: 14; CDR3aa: CASSIEADFYEQYF; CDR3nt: TGTGCCAGTAGTATAGAGGCCGACTTCTACGAGCAGTACTTC
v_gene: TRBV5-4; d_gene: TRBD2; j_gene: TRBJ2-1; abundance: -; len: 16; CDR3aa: CASSLPGLAGGREQFF; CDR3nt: TGTGCCAGCAGCCTGCCGGGACTAGCGGGGGGGCGTGAGCAGTTCTTC
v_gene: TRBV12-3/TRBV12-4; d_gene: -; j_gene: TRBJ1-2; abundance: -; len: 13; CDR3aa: CASSLPLSHGYTF; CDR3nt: TGTGCCAGCAGTTTACCCCTTTCCCATGGCTACACCTTC
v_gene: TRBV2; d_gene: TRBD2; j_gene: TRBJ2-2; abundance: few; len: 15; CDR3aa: CASSATSANTGELFF; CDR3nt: TGTGCCAGCAGTGCGACTAGCGCCAACACCGGGGAGCTGTTTTTT
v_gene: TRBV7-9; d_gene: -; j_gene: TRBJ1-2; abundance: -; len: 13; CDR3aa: CASTPGTNYGYTF; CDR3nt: TGTGCCAGCACCCCAGGGACTAACTATGGCTACACCTTC
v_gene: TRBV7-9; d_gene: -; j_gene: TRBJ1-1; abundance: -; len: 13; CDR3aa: CASSFSGNTEAFF; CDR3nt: TGTGCCAGCAGCTTTTCCGGGAACACTGAAGCTTTCTTT
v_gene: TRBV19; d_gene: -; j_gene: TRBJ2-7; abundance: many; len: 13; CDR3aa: CASSIDLGGEQYF; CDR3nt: TGTGCCAGTAGTATAGATCTTGGGGGCGAGCAGTACTTC
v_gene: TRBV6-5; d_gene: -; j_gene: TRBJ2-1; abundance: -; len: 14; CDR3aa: CASSSRWGPDEQFF; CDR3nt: TGTGCCAGCAGTTCCCGGTGGGGGCCCGATGAGCAGTTCTTC
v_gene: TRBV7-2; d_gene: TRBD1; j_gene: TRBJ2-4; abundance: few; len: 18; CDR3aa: CASSLEIRTGSPKNIQYF; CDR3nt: TGTGCCAGCAGCTTAGAGATAAGGACAGGGTCCCCCAAAAACATTCAGTACTTC
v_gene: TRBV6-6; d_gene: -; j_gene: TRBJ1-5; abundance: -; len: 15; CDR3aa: CASSYSFIGDQPQHF; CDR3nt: TGTGCCAGCAGTTACTCGTTTATCGGAGATCAGCCCCAGCATTTT
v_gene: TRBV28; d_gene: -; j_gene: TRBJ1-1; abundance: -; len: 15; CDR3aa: CASPPPDSLNTEAFF; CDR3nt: TGTGCCAGCCCTCCTCCCGACAGCTTGAACACTGAAGCTTTCTTT